These 14 T cell receptor beta chains share one sample of origin, sequenced in a study of T-cell reconstitution after alpha-beta-depleted transplantation in children. Unique molecular identifiers featured in how the TCRbeta library was prepared. TCRdb itself ran the PCR reads through MiXCR, one entry per CDR3 protein. The profile shows about 580,000 distinct CDR3 sequences, roughly 24% of them singletons. Sequencing was performed on PBMCs, mostly from graft donor cells, taken 360 days after TCRalphabeta/CD19-depleted stem cell transplant. The source of these receptors is a boy under two years old who had a stem cell transplant for acute myeloid leukemia, so the T cells may come from the graft donor.

The chain recombines TRBV23-1 with TRBJ1-1; 7 bases line up with TRBD1. TRBV23-1 is labeled an ORF, and its function is uncertain. Trimming took 3 bases from V and 0 from J; bases not matched to a gene: 4. This CDR3 comprises 15 residues. The CDR3 protein is CASSHSDRMNTEAFF. In DNA form, the CDR3 reads TGCGCCAGCAGTCATTCGGACAGGATGAACACTGAAGCTTTCTTT.

This clonotype was observed many times. The chain joins TRBV6-5 to TRBJ1-3, with a weak D call TRBD1 (6 bases). Germline V lookup: CDR1 MNHEY, CDR2 SVGAGI. This CDR3 is 14 amino acids long. V shed 3 bases and J shed 3 bases, with 9 bases lying between them. The CDR3 bases are TGTGCCAGCAGTTATAGACAGGTTGGAAACACCATATATTTT. Protein: CASSYRQVGNTIYF.

The CDR3 DNA sequence: TGTGCCACCAGCAGCAAATTAAGGGGTGTAGATACGCAGTATTTT. Encoded protein: CATSSKLRGVDTQYF. The chain has TRBV15 and TRBJ2-3; D is perhaps TRBD1 (5 bases). Germline CDR1 LNHNV, CDR2 YYDKDF (reference sequence). This CDR3 has 15 amino acids. The V gene lost 3 bases and the J gene lost 5 bases, with 15 bases spanning the gap.

Only a few counts were recorded for this clonotype. The chain uses TRBV20-1 and TRBJ1-1; possible D gene TRBD1, 6 bases. There are 18 residues in the CDR3. Between the trimmed V and J ends, which lost 3 bases and 2 bases, there was a span of 25 bases. The germline CDR1 and CDR2 sequences are DFQATT and SNEGSKA (reference sequence). The CDR3 DNA follows: TGCAGTGCTAGGGTAAAGACAGGCCAATTACGGATTAACACTGAAGCTTTCTTT. Translating it yields CSARVKTGQLRINTEAFF.

The chain links TRBV6-5 to TRBJ2-5, with D hard to call. Germline V gene lookup returns CDR1 MNHEY and CDR2 SVGAGI. CDR3 length equals 15 residues. Trimming removed 2 bases from V and 5 bases from J, with 15 bases in between. CDR3 nucleotide sequence: TGTGCCAGCAGTTACAGACCTAGGCTGGGGGAGACCCAGTACTTC. This codes for CASSYRPRLGETQYF.

This rearrangement joins TRBV6-2 or TRBV6-3 to TRBJ1-5; no reliable D call. Germline CDR1 and CDR2: MNHEY and SVGEGT. The CDR3 is 16 residues long. The V and J ends lost 0 bases and 5 bases respectively, with 14 bases between them. CDR3 sequence: CASSYSASLGHQPQHF. The CDR3 nucleotides read TGTGCCAGCAGTTACTCCGCCAGCCTAGGCCATCAGCCCCAGCATTTT.

This clonotype was counted ten times or more. As DNA, the CDR3 is TGTGCCATCAGGGAGGACAGGAACTATGGCTACACCTTC. Protein sequence: CAIREDRNYGYTF. The chain employs TRBV10-3 and TRBJ1-2, with 7 positions matching TRBD1. V dropped 6 bases and J dropped 2; count of bases not matched to a gene: 3. This CDR3 comprises 13 residues. Per the germline V gene, CDR1 is ENHRY and CDR2 is SYGVKD.

This clonotype was recorded at least ten times. The chain recombines TRBV20-1 with TRBJ2-3; the D is unclear. This CDR3 comprises 13 residues. From germline, CDR1 is DFQATT and CDR2 SNEGSKA (reference sequence). The V end lost 0 bases, the J end lost 5 bases, and 9 bases lay between the germline ends. In nucleotides, the CDR3 is TGCAGTGCTAGAGACAGGTTTGGAGATACGCAGTATTTT. Protein product: CSARDRFGDTQYF.

This clonotype was recorded at least ten times. V and J are TRBV29-1 and TRBJ2-1; no reliable D call. The CDR3 consists of 14 residues. Germline loops: CDR1 SQVTM, CDR2 ANQGSEA. V lost 0 bases, J lost 3 bases, and 9 bases lay in between. The CDR3: CSVEDRADYNEQFF. CDR3 DNA: TGCAGCGTTGAAGATAGGGCAGACTACAATGAGCAGTTCTTC.

In this sample, this clonotype turned up once. V is TRBV7-2 and J is TRBJ2-5; 8 bases map to TRBD2. CDR3 length: 15 residues. J gave up 5 bases and V 2 bases, and 7 bases lay outside the gene matches. Germline loops: CDR1 SGHTA, CDR2 FQGNSA. CDR3 protein: CASSLLTSGRETQYF. Written as DNA, the CDR3 is TGTGCCAGCAGCTTATTAACTAGCGGTCGGGAGACCCAGTACTTC.

The V and J genes are TRBV28 and TRBJ2-7; TRBD1 matches at 9 bases. Germline CDR1 and CDR2: MDHEN and SYDVKM. The J segment lost 5 bases and the V segment lost 8 bases, leaving 7 bases of the junction unmatched. CDR3 size: 13 residues. The CDR3 is CASLRTGDHEQYV. The CDR3 DNA follows: TGTGCCAGCCTCAGGACAGGGGATCACGAGCAGTACGTC.

This clonotype was seen at least ten times. The chain is built from TRBV12-3 or TRBV12-4 and TRBJ2-1; D possibly corresponds to TRBD2 (5 bases). The CDR3 contains 15 residues. V dropped 6 bases and J dropped 2 bases, with 14 bases sitting between them. The CDR3 DNA sequence: TGTGCCAGCAGAACGGACTGGTCTGCCTACAATGAGCAGTTCTTC. Translating gives CASRTDWSAYNEQFF.

This chain connects TRBV7-2 to TRBJ2-1; 7 bases are shared with TRBD2. Looked up from germline, CDR1 is SGHTA and CDR2 is FQGNSA. The J segment lost 6 bases and the V segment lost 10 bases, leaving 15 bases of the junction unmatched. CDR3 length: 15 residues. CDR3 sequence reads: CANTRGGALRNEQFF. For the CDR3, the DNA is TGTGCCAACACCCGGGGAGGGGCCTTGCGCAATGAGCAGTTCTTC.

This clonotype was seen a few times. V and J are TRBV6-1 and TRBJ2-2; D remains ambiguous. V lost 6 bases to trimming and J lost 4 bases, with 15 bases between them. Germline-derived CDR1 and CDR2 are MNHNS and SASEGT. The CDR3 loop spans 15 amino acids. The CDR3 region is CASSWTSLSTGELFF. The CDR3 bases are TGTGCCAGCAGCTGGACGAGTCTGAGCACCGGGGAGCTGTTTTTT.